A selection of T cell receptor beta chains follows, all from one sample in a study of T cells in Graves' hyperthyroidism and ophthalmopathy. TCRdb independently ran MiXCR on the multiplex PCR reads; one entry per CDR3 protein. The top ten hold 10% of the sample, which has about 700,000 distinct CDR3 sequences, less than 15% seen once. Sequencing input: blood. The receptors shown here come from a woman under 30 with Graves' hyperthyroidism. Each CDR3 is given with its conserved first and last residue. Each record gives: clone size, J gene, V gene, D gene, CDR3 protein, CDR3 DNA. The D gene is left open where the match is weak. Not every row has a clone size; where given, it reads once, few, many or a size class.

once,TRBJ2-5,TRBV2,TRBD2,CASSESRGSRETQYF,TGTGCCAGCAGTGAATCCCGCGGGAGCCGAGAGACCCAGTACTTC
NA,TRBJ2-7,TRBV7-9,NA,CASSLESGNEQYF,TGTGCCAGCAGCTTAGAATCGGGTAACGAGCAGTACTTC
many,TRBJ2-7,TRBV28,NA,CASTPAGSSYEQYF,TGTGCCAGCACCCCTGCGGGGAGCTCCTACGAGCAGTACTTC
many,TRBJ2-5,TRBV7-7,TRBD2,CASSRGGDQETQYF,TGTGCCAGCAGCCGGGGGGGCGACCAAGAGACCCAGTACTTC
few,TRBJ1-2,TRBV4-1,TRBD1,CASSQAPFRTGRFSDYGYTF,TGCGCCAGCAGCCAAGCTCCTTTTCGGACAGGGAGGTTTAGCGACTATGGCTACACCTTC
many,TRBJ2-7,TRBV7-9,NA,CASSLGTRAYEQYF,TGTGCCAGCAGCTTAGGTACCAGGGCCTACGAGCAGTACTTC
NA,TRBJ1-4,TRBV28,NA,CASSRRTDNEKLFF,TGTGCCAGCAGCCGTAGGACAGACAATGAAAAACTGTTTTTT
many,TRBJ2-7,TRBV12-3/TRBV12-4,TRBD2,CASSLGLAGLGEQYF,TGTGCCAGCAGTTTAGGGCTAGCGGGACTAGGGGAGCAGTACTTC
NA,TRBJ1-6,TRBV19,NA,CASGGDPHLSSYNSPLHF,TGTGCCAGTGGAGGGGACCCTCACTTAAGCTCCTATAATTCACCCCTCCACTTT
few,TRBJ1-2,TRBV6-1,TRBD1,CASSWDSYYGYTF,TGTGCCAGCAGTTGGGACAGCTACTATGGCTACACCTTC
many,TRBJ1-4,TRBV28,NA,CASTTPNEEKLFF,TGTGCCAGCACCACTCCAAACGAAGAAAAACTGTTTTTT
many,TRBJ2-5,TRBV7-2,NA,CASSPLGTLYQETQYF,TGTGCCAGCAGCCCTTTGGGGACACTGTACCAAGAGACCCAGTACTTC
many,TRBJ1-5,TRBV19,NA,CASSIVSYSNQPQHF,TGTGCCAGTAGTATCGTCAGCTATAGCAATCAGCCCCAGCATTTT
many,TRBJ2-2,TRBV7-2,NA,CASSFQTGELFF,TGTGCCAGCAGCTTCCAGACCGGGGAGCTGTTTTTT
NA,TRBJ1-2,TRBV6-5,NA,CASSLYRDKSYGYTF,TGTGCCAGCAGTTTGTACCGGGACAAGTCCTATGGCTACACCTTC
NA,TRBJ2-1,TRBV27,TRBD2,CASSPLAGLYNEQFF,TGTGCCAGCAGTCCCCTAGCGGGCCTCTACAATGAGCAGTTCTTC
many,TRBJ2-7,TRBV9,TRBD2,CASSEGLAGGTYEQYF,TGTGCCAGCAGCGAAGGACTAGCGGGGGGGACCTACGAGCAGTACTTC
NA,TRBJ1-5,TRBV20-1,NA,CSARGLGGPNQPQHF,TGCAGTGCTAGAGGCCTGGGGGGGCCCAATCAGCCCCAGCATTTT
many,TRBJ1-5,TRBV7-2,NA,CASSLVPSSNQPQHF,TGTGCCAGCAGCTTAGTGCCCAGTAGCAATCAGCCCCAGCATTTT
NA,TRBJ2-5,TRBV13,NA,CASSLSGRGQETQYF,TGTGCCAGCAGCCTCAGTGGCAGGGGACAAGAGACCCAGTACTTC
NA,TRBJ2-2,TRBV27,NA,CASSLWANTGELFF,TGTGCCAGCAGTTTATGGGCGAACACCGGGGAGCTGTTTTTT
many,TRBJ2-3,TRBV24-1,NA,CATSDYSGTDTQYF,TGTGCCACCAGTGATTACAGCGGGACAGATACGCAGTATTTT
NA,TRBJ1-5,TRBV7-2,NA,CASSLEVYGNQPQRF,TGTGCCAGCAGCTTAGAAGTCTACGGCAATCAGCCCCAGCGTTTT
NA,TRBJ1-2,TRBV6-1,NA,CASNTGYYGYTF,TGTGCCAGCAATACAGGTTACTATGGCTACACCTTC
many,TRBJ1-5,TRBV30,TRBD1,CAWSTQTGGGQPQHF,TGTGCCTGGAGTACCCAGACAGGGGGCGGGCAGCCCCAGCATTTT
few,TRBJ2-1,TRBV9,NA,CASSVEAHDGNEQFF,TGTGCCAGCAGCGTAGAGGCCCACGACGGCAATGAGCAGTTCTTC
many,TRBJ2-3,TRBV30,TRBD1,CAWSTNRGSGTDTQYF,TGTGCCTGGAGTACGAACAGGGGTTCGGGCACAGATACGCAGTATTTT
many,TRBJ2-7,TRBV10-2,TRBD2,CASIPAGMSSYEQYF,TGCGCCAGCATCCCAGCGGGGATGAGCTCCTACGAGCAGTACTTC